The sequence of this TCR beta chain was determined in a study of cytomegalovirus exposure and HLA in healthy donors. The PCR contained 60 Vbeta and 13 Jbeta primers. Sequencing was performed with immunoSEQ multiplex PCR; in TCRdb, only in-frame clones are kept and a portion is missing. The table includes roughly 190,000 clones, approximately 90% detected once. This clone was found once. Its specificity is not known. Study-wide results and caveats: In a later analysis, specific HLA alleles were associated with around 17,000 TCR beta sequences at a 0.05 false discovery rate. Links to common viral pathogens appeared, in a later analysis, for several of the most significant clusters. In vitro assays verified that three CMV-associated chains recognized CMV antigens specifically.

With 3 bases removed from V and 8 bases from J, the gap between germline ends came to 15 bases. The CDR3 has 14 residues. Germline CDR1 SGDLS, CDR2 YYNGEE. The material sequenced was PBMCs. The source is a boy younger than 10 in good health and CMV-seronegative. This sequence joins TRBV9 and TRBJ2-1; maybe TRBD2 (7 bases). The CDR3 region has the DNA TGTGCCAGCAGCGCCGGGGGGCCCCTTTATGAGCAGTTCTTC. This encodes CASSAGGPLYEQFF.